Each of the 26 T cell receptor beta chains below was sequenced from the same sample in a study of blood T cell repertoires in COVID-19. Assay used: immunoSEQ multiplex PCR; TCRdb lists only in-frame clones, some missing. Of under 300,000 clones detected, roughly 86% appear once; the ten largest clones hold roughly an eighth. Sequences were obtained from peripheral blood. Receptor source: an elderly man with acute or convalescent COVID-19.

This chain links TRBV28 with TRBJ2-4, with 8 positions matching TRBD2. This CDR3 comprises 16 residues. Losses at the gene ends were 6 bases for V and 9 bases for J; bases not matched to a gene: 16. The germline CDR1 and CDR2 sequences are MDHEN and SYDVKM. The chain's CDR3 is CASSLPTLGAGGIQYF. The CDR3 DNA reads as TGTGCCAGCAGCCTCCCCACGTTAGGGGCGGGAGGCATTCAGTACTTC. The full variable domain, with the rest looked up from reference TRBV28 and TRBJ2-4, is DVKVTQSSRYLVKRTGEKVFLECVQDMDHENMFWYRQDPGLGLRLIYFSYDVKMKEKGDIPEGYSVSREKKERFSLILESASTNQTSMYLCASSLPTLGAGGIQYFGAGTRLSVL.

The gene calls are TRBV10-3 and TRBJ1-2; D might be TRBD1 (5 bases). Germline V lookup: CDR1 ENHRY, CDR2 SYGVKD. The length of the CDR3 is 14 residues. Trimming took 0 bases from V and 3 from J, leaving 8 bases between them. The CDR3 loop reads CAISESTGDYGYTF. As DNA, the CDR3 is TGTGCCATCAGTGAGTCCACAGGAGACTATGGCTACACCTTC.

This rearrangement joins TRBV7-2 to TRBJ2-2; perhaps TRBD2 as D (5 bases). Germline CDR1 and CDR2: SGHTA and FQGNSA. This CDR3 has 16 residues. The V end was cut by 3 bases, the J end by 1 base, with 12 bases between. CDR3 in amino acids: CASSLGSGGNTGELFF. The CDR3 DNA sequence: TGTGCCAGCAGCTTGGGCAGCGGTGGGAACACCGGGGAGCTGTTTTTT.

This clone was observed once. The V call is TRBV18, the J call TRBJ2-3; 7 bases are a match to TRBD2. CDR3 size: 15 residues. Germline V gives CDR1 KGHSH, CDR2 LQKENI. Trimming removed 1 base from V and 3 bases from J; junction bases left unmatched: 4. In DNA, the CDR3 is TGTGCCAGCTCACCACAGGCGGGGGAAACAGATACGCAGTATTTT. Translated, it gives CASSPQAGETDTQYF.

The CDR3 DNA follows: TGTGCCATACAGGGTCTCTATGGCTACACCTTC. It translates to CAIQGLYGYTF. V and J are TRBV10-3 and TRBJ1-2, with a tentative D call TRBD1 (6 bases). Trimming shortened V by 9 bases and J by 4 bases, and 9 bases separated the two germline ends. The CDR3 is 11 amino acids. Germline CDR1 ENHRY, CDR2 SYGVKD.

This chain connects TRBV13 to TRBJ2-3; tentative D call: TRBD2 (7 bases). The germline V and J ends were trimmed by 3 bases and 7 bases, with 11 bases remaining between them. CDR1 PRHDT and CDR2 FYEKMQ come from the germline V gene (reference sequence). The CDR3 consists of 13 residues. In nucleotides, the CDR3 is TGTGCCAGCAGCTTGGGAGGGGGGAATACGCAGTATTTT. It is translated as CASSLGGGNTQYF. The entire variable domain, with the rest obtained from reference TRBV13 and TRBJ2-3, is as follows: AAGVIQSPRHLIKEKRETATLKCYPIPRHDTVYWYQQGPGQDPQFLISFYEKMQSDKGSIPDRFSAQQFSDYHSELNMSSLELGDSALYFCASSLGGGNTQYFGPGTRLTVL.

This clone has a handful of counts. The chain carries TRBV7-9 and TRBJ1-2; D unclear. Germline V lookup: CDR1 SEHNR, CDR2 FQNEAQ (reference sequence). This CDR3 has 13 amino acids. Trimming shortened V by 4 bases and J by 4 bases, and 10 bases separated the two germline ends. The CDR3 protein is CASSSFMRYGYTF. DNA for the CDR3: TGTGCCAGCAGCTCCTTCATGCGCTATGGCTACACCTTC.

About this clone: This sample includes further DNA sequences coding for the same CDR3. This sequence joins TRBV4-1 and TRBJ1-5; weak D call: TRBD1 (6 bases). Germline CDR1 MGHRA, CDR2 YSYEKL. V lost 1 base and J lost 2, with 6 bases in between. The CDR3 spans 14 residues. CDR3 sequence: CASSQGQGNQPQHF. The CDR3 DNA reads as TGCGCCAGCAGCCAAGGACAGGGCAATCAGCCCCAGCATTTT.

The CDR3 is CASSPGTDYEQYF. In DNA form, the CDR3 reads TGTGCCAGCTCGCCCGGGACAGACTACGAGCAGTACTTC. The rearrangement uses TRBV18 and TRBJ2-7; 7 nucleotides match TRBD1. V shed 6 bases, J shed 3 bases, and the junction held 5 bases outside the gene matches. The CDR3 runs 13 residues. Germline CDR1 and CDR2: KGHSH and LQKENI.

Comments on this clone: One junction end does not reproduce the germline sequence, and a read error may be involved. This CDR3 is also generated by other DNA sequences in the sample. This chain uses TRBV2 with TRBJ1-2; D gene uncertain. Germline lookup yields CDR1 SNHLY and CDR2 FYNNEI. The CDR3 extends over 11 amino acids. The CDR3 is CASSLHYGYTF. The CDR3, as DNA: TGTGCCAGCAGTCTACACTATGGCTACACCTTT.

J is TRBJ1-4 and V is TRBV6-5, with D possibly TRBD1 on 6 matching bases. CDR3 size: 13 residues. Trimming took 6 bases from V and 4 from J, leaving 9 bases between them. Germline CDR1 MNHEY, CDR2 SVGAGI. CDR3 sequence (DNA): TGTGCCAGCAGCCGGACAGTTAATGAAAAACTGTTTTTT. Its protein is CASSRTVNEKLFF.

V usage is TRBV18 and J usage is TRBJ2-5, with TRBD2 matching over 11 bases. The ends lost 1 base at V and 1 base at J; junction bases unmatched: 5. This CDR3 spans 17 amino acids. Germline CDR1 and CDR2: KGHSH and LQKENI. The CDR3 nucleotides read TGTGCCAGCTCACCACTAACTAGCGGGAGCCCCCAAGAGACCCAGTACTTC. The encoded protein is CASSPLTSGSPQETQYF. The variable domain in full, with the rest retrieved from reference TRBV18 and TRBJ2-5, is NAGVMQNPRHLVRRRGQEARLRCSPMKGHSHVYWYRQLPEEGLKFMVYLQKENIIDESGMPKERFSAEFPKEGPSILRIQQVVRGDSAAYFCASSPLTSGSPQETQYFGPGTRLLVL.

The chain has TRBV6-2 or TRBV6-3 and TRBJ2-7; D is perhaps TRBD1 (6 bases). V dropped 4 bases and J dropped 1 base, with 17 bases sitting between them. Germline CDR1 reads MNHEY; CDR2 reads SVGEGT. This CDR3 has 16 residues. The CDR3 protein is CASSSLQGKGSYEQYF. Here the CDR3 DNA reads TGTGCCAGCAGTTCTTTACAGGGAAAAGGGTCCTACGAGCAGTACTTC.

The count of this clone is one. The chain is built from TRBV27 and TRBJ2-1, with D tentatively TRBD1 (6 bases). Germline V gene sequence: CDR1 MNHEY, CDR2 SMNVEV (reference sequence). V lost 6 bases and J 2 bases, leaving 11 bases between the germline ends. CDR3 length: 14 amino acids. The CDR3: CASSRGDTYNEQFF. CDR3 coding DNA: TGTGCCAGCAGCCGAGGGGACACCTACAATGAGCAGTTCTTC.

This clone appeared once. V is TRBV3-1 (or the pseudogene TRBV3-2) and J is TRBJ1-2; no firm D call. The germline gives CDR1 LGHDT, CDR2 YNNKEL (reference sequence). The V gene lost 8 bases and the J gene lost 0 bases, with 10 bases spanning the gap. CDR3 length: 13 residues. This CDR3 is CASGTLANYGYTF. The CDR3 DNA reads TGTGCCAGCGGTACTTTAGCTAACTATGGCTACACCTTC.

The CDR3 sequence: CASSQDFVNTEAFF. The CDR3 nucleotides read TGCGCCAGCAGCCAAGATTTCGTGAACACTGAAGCTTTCTTT. The V gene is TRBV4-3, the J gene TRBJ1-1; D gene unclear. Trimming shortened V by 0 bases and J by 0 bases, and 5 bases separated the two germline ends. Germline values: CDR1 LGHNA, CDR2 YSLEER. This CDR3 contains 14 residues.

The rearrangement joins TRBV3-1 (or the pseudogene TRBV3-2) to TRBJ1-5; D is perhaps TRBD1 (5 bases). V was clipped by 3 bases and J by 0 bases, with 15 bases between them. Germline CDR1 reads LGHDT; CDR2 reads YNNKEL (reference sequence). The CDR3 runs 17 residues. The CDR3 coding sequence is TGTGCCAGCAGCCAGGAACCCTTGACAGATAGCAATCAGCCCCAGCATTTT. This translates into CASSQEPLTDSNQPQHF.

The chain employs TRBV27 and TRBJ1-6; D is perhaps TRBD1 (6 bases). From germline, CDR1 is MNHEY and CDR2 SMNVEV (reference sequence). The CDR3 consists of 14 residues. V was pared by 2 bases and J by 7 bases, with 9 bases between. The DNA for the CDR3 is TGTGCCAGCAGTTTAACGGGGGGCAATTCACCCCTCCACTTT. Encoded protein: CASSLTGGNSPLHF.

The V and J genes are TRBV6-5 and TRBJ1-6; weak D call: TRBD1 (6 bases). Germline lookup yields CDR1 MNHEY and CDR2 SVGAGI. The length of the CDR3 is 15 residues. Deletions cut 5 bases from V and 8 bases from J, with 16 bases between. The CDR3 reads CASSQRGGGDSPLHF. As DNA, the CDR3 is TGTGCCAGCAGTCAAAGGGGGGGAGGCGATTCACCCCTCCACTTT.

The V and J genes are TRBV14 and TRBJ2-2; D remains unclear. The CDR3 sequence is 13 residues long. Trimming took off 4 bases at V and 6 bases at J, with 9 bases between the two ends. The germline CDR1 and CDR2 sequences are SGHDN and FVKESK. The CDR3 is CASSPIIPGELFF. Here the CDR3 DNA reads TGTGCCAGCAGCCCTATAATTCCCGGGGAGCTGTTTTTT.

The CDR3 is CASSLEGTVKNIQYF. CDR3 nucleotide sequence: TGTGCCAGCAGCTTAGAGGGGACAGTCAAAAACATTCAGTACTTC. The V gene is TRBV7-2, the J gene TRBJ2-4; 7 positions match TRBD1. This CDR3 has 15 residues. CDR1 is SGHTA, CDR2 FQGNSA, per germline. The V segment lost 1 base and the J segment 3 bases; nucleotides outside the gene matches: 3.

This chain joins TRBV6-5 and TRBJ2-5; weak D call: TRBD2 (6 bases). CDR1 and CDR2 (germline): MNHEY, SVGAGI. The CDR3 runs to 14 residues. V lost 8 bases and J lost 3, with 16 bases in between. For the CDR3, the DNA is TGTGCCAGCGAATTAGGGGACTGGGAAGAGACCCAGTACTTC. Translated: CASELGDWEETQYF.

This clone has just one count. V and J are TRBV3-1 (or the pseudogene TRBV3-2) and TRBJ1-2, with TRBD1 matching 7 bases. Trimming cost V 4 bases and J 7 bases; bases outside gene matches: 6. Germline V gene sequence: CDR1 LGHDT, CDR2 YNNKEL (reference sequence). CDR3 length equals 13 residues. The CDR3 DNA follows: TGTGCCAGCAGCCCGACAGGGTCCAGTGGCTACACCTTC. Its translation: CASSPTGSSGYTF.

This chain uses TRBV28 with TRBJ1-4; D may be TRBD1 (5 bases). This CDR3 has 15 amino acids. CDR1 is MDHEN, CDR2 SYDVKM, per germline. V shed 4 bases and J shed 7 bases, with 16 bases lying between them. The CDR3 bases are TGTGCCAGCAGTTCCCACGCGGGGGGAATTGAAAAACTGTTTTTT. Translated: CASSSHAGGIEKLFF. The variable domain in full, completed from reference TRBV28 and TRBJ1-4, reads DVKVTQSSRYLVKRTGEKVFLECVQDMDHENMFWYRQDPGLGLRLIYFSYDVKMKEKGDIPEGYSVSREKKERFSLILESASTNQTSMYLCASSSHAGGIEKLFFGSGTQLSVL.

The chain has TRBV28 and TRBJ2-6, with 7 bases aligning to TRBD1. The length of the CDR3 is 15 residues. The V segment lost 6 bases and the J segment 2 bases; nucleotides outside the gene matches: 4. Germline CDR1 is MDHEN and CDR2 is SYDVKM. This CDR3 reads CASRSDRAGANVLTF. In nucleotides, the CDR3 is TGTGCCAGCAGGAGTGACAGGGCTGGGGCCAACGTCCTGACTTTC.

This clone occurred once. The sample has other DNA sequences that encode this CDR3 too. V and J are TRBV11-3 and TRBJ2-7; possible D gene TRBD1, 5 bases. V was pared by 2 bases and J by 3 bases, with 8 bases between. The CDR3 runs to 13 residues. The germline gives CDR1 SGHNT, CDR2 YENEEA. CDR3 protein: CASSLRGGYEQYF. CDR3 nucleotides: TGTGCCAGCAGCTTAAGGGGCGGCTACGAGCAGTACTTC.